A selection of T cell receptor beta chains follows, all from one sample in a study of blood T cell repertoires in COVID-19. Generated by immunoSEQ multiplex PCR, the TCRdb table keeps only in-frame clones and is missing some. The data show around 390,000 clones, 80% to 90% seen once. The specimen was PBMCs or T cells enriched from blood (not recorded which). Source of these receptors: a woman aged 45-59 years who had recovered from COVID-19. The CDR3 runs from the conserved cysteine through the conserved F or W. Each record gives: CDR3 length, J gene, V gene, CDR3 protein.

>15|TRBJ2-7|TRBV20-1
CSASQSGVPPYEQYF
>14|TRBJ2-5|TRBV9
CASSVDRGGETQYF
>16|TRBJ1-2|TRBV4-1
CASSREGQGTAGGYTF
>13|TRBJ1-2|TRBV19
CASSSWAPYGYTF
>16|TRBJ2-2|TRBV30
CAWSTRRRANTGELFF
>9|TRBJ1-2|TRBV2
CASSLGYTF
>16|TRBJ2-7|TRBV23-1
CASSHPPSGGRYEQYF
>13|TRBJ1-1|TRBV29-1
CSVGQPLNTEAFF
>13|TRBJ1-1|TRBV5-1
CASSLGGDWEAFF
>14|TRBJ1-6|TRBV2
CASSDLLRGSPLHF
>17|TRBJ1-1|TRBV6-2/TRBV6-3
CASSFSEGQVGNTEAFF
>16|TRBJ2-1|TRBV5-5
CASSLGGTSSYNEQFF
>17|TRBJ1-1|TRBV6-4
CASSDSTLGTENTEAFF
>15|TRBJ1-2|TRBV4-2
CASSERNGEDYGYTF
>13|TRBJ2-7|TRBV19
CASSVEAFYEQYF
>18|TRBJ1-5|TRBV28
CASRLDPRTGGFGQPQHF
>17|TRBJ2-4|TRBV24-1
CATSDSGQGIAKNIQYF
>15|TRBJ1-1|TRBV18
CASSRETGPNTEAFF
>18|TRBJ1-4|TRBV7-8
CASSPRPGISLANEKLFF
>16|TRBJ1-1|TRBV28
CASSLLPGQGFDEAFF
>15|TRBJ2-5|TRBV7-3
CASSSYGTGEETQYF
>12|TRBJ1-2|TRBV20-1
CSASLGAGGYTF
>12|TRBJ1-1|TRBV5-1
CASSLEAGEAFF
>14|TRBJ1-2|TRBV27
CASSPDRLVYGYTF
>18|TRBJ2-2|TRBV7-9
CASPLVRGGPVSTGELFF
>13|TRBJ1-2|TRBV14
CASSREGPYGYTF
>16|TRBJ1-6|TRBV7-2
CASSSMGGVINSPLHF
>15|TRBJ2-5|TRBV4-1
CASSQGWDTDETQYF
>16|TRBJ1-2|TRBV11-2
CASSLNGQGSHYGYTF
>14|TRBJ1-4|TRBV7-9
CASSEEGVHEKLFF
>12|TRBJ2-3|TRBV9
CASSPGDDTQYF
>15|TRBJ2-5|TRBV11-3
CASSPGLAGIETQYF
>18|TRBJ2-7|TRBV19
CASSTLTPGTTVSYEQYF
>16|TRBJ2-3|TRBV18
CASSPGTGAGTDTQYF
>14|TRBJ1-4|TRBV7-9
CASSSDRGLEKLFF
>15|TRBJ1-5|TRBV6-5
CASRGTGATGQPQHF
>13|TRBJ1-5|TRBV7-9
CASTSGGDQPQHF
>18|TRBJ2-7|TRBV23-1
CANETGPRTGEISYEQYF
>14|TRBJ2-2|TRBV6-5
CASSQWASTGELFF
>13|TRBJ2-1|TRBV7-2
CASSAGSYNEQFF
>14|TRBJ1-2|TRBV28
CASSSSLSRDGYTF